What follows describes a single T cell receptor (beta chain). This record comes from a study of technical replicates of blood from a handful of donors. The CDR3 loop spans 15 amino acids. Per germline, CDR1 SGHTA and CDR2 FQGNSA. Trimming pared 3 bases from V and 0 bases from J, leaving 10 bases between. Data came from immunoSEQ multiplex PCR; TCRdb stores just in-frame clones and leaves some out. The data contain about 89,000 clones, over 85% of them singletons. This TCR was sampled from a human donor in good health. Material: T cells isolated from PBMCs. This chain joins TRBV7-2 and TRBJ2-3, with TRBD2 as a possible D gene (5 bases). CDR3 coding DNA: TGTGCCAGCAGCTTCTCCACGGGAAGCACAGATACGCAGTATTTT. Translating gives CASSFSTGSTDTQYF.